Each of the 21 T cell receptor beta chains below was sequenced from the same sample in a study of T-cell reconstitution after alpha-beta-depleted transplantation in children. Unique molecular identifiers featured in how the TCRbeta library was prepared. TCRdb itself ran the PCR reads through MiXCR, one entry per CDR3 protein. The data show around 530,000 distinct CDR3 sequences, less than 35% seen once. The sequencing here drew on PBMCs from the stem cell graft donor, taken from the stem cell graft. These receptor sequences come from a human donor who donated a stem cell graft to a child with aplastic anemia.

In its sample, this clonotype was seen once. The J gene is TRBJ2-7, the V gene TRBV18, with a weak D call TRBD1 (6 bases). Deletions cut 3 bases from V and 2 bases from J, with 8 bases between. Germline CDR1 and CDR2: KGHSH and LQKENI. This CDR3 contains 13 residues. CDR3 region: CASSPGQTYEQYV. CDR3 DNA: TGTGCCAGCTCACCTGGACAGACCTACGAGCAGTACGTC.

The V gene is TRBV6-5, the J gene TRBJ1-1, with 8 bases identical to TRBD1. The CDR3 sequence is 15 residues long. V shed 1 base and J 1 base; nucleotides not matched to a gene: 2. Germline V gene sequence: CDR1 MNHEY, CDR2 SVGAGI. The CDR3 DNA reads as TGTGCCAGCAGTTACTGGACAGGGAAGAACACTGAAGCTTTCTTT. Encoded protein: CASSYWTGKNTEAFF.

This clonotype has more than one count but fewer than ten. The CDR3: CASSQDIFRGAFF. The DNA of the CDR3 is TGTGCCAGCAGCCAAGATATCTTCAGGGGAGCTTTCTTT. The genes are TRBV14 and TRBJ1-1; a weak D match, TRBD1 (6 bases). The CDR3 spans 13 residues. Germline CDR1 is SGHDN and CDR2 is FVKESK. Trimming shortened V by 0 bases and J by 10 bases, and 12 bases separated the two germline ends.

This clonotype was found a few times. The gene calls are TRBV7-6 and TRBJ1-6, with D uncertain. V lost 1 base and J lost 14, with 15 bases in between. The germline CDR1 and CDR2 sequences are SGHVS and FNYEAQ. The CDR3 totals 14 residues. The CDR3 protein is CASSLGGTTMTLHF. The DNA for the CDR3 is TGTGCCAGCAGCTTAGGGGGAACTACTATGACCCTCCACTTT.

This chain connects TRBV20-1 to TRBJ1-2; possible D gene TRBD1, 5 bases. Germline values: CDR1 DFQATT, CDR2 SNEGSKA (reference sequence). Deletions cut 0 bases from V and 2 bases from J, with 19 bases between. The CDR3 runs 17 residues. CDR3 bases: TGCAGTGCTAGAGACGCTTTGGGGCACCGAGAAAACTATGGCTACACCTTC. Residues: CSARDALGHRENYGYTF.

This clonotype was counted between two and nine times. This chain uses TRBV11-2 with TRBJ2-7, with D unresolved. Germline V lookup: CDR1 SGHAT, CDR2 FQNNGV. This CDR3 has 14 amino acids. Trimming left V 5 bases short and J 0 bases short, with 11 bases between. The CDR3 loop is CASSPTVSSYEQYF. The CDR3 DNA reads as TGTGCCAGCAGCCCTACAGTAAGCTCCTACGAGCAGTACTTC.

This clonotype was found a few times. The J gene is TRBJ1-5, the V gene TRBV20-1; 7 bases agree with TRBD1. The CDR3 is made up of 17 amino acids. Trimming at V came to 0 bases and at J to 3 bases, leaving 11 bases not matched to a gene. The germline gives CDR1 DFQATT, CDR2 SNEGSKA (reference sequence). The chain's CDR3 is CSARDSRGGQPNQPQHF. CDR3 DNA sequence: TGCAGTGCTAGAGATTCCCGCGGGGGACAGCCCAATCAGCCCCAGCATTTT.

This clonotype was seen a handful of times. J is TRBJ1-2 and V is TRBV4-3; D is unresolved. CDR3 length: 14 residues. The V gene's germline CDR1 is LGHNA and CDR2 YSLEER. With 1 base removed from V and 0 bases from J, the gap between germline ends came to 6 bases. This CDR3 is CASSQGSSNYGYTF. The CDR3 DNA sequence: TGCGCCAGCAGCCAAGGCAGTTCTAACTATGGCTACACCTTC.

The V and J genes are TRBV2 and TRBJ2-1; 7 nucleotides match TRBD1. This CDR3 is built from 16 residues. Trimming at V came to 5 bases and at J to 5 bases, leaving 12 bases not matched to a gene. CDR1 and CDR2 (germline): SNHLY, FYNNEI. The CDR3: CASSPRPRDSNNEQFF. The CDR3 DNA sequence: TGTGCCAGCAGTCCCCGTCCCCGGGACAGCAACAATGAGCAGTTCTTC.

This clonotype was detected a few times. The CDR3 region is CASILRGDHNGIRGYTF. In DNA form, the CDR3 reads TGTGCCAGCATTCTAAGGGGAGACCACAATGGGATCAGGGGCTACACCTTC. The chain couples TRBV28 to TRBJ1-2; a weak D match, TRBD1 (5 bases). This CDR3 comprises 17 residues. The germline CDR1 and CDR2 sequences are MDHEN and SYDVKM. Trimming pared 7 bases from V and 8 bases from J, leaving 29 bases between.

The chain links TRBV5-5 to TRBJ1-1; tentatively, D is TRBD1 (5 bases). The CDR3 has 14 amino acids. Germline V lookup: CDR1 SGHKS, CDR2 YYEKEE (reference sequence). The V end lost 1 base, the J end lost 2 bases, and 9 bases lay between the germline ends. Here the CDR3 reads CASSLLGDNTEAFF. In DNA form, the CDR3 reads TGTGCCAGCAGCTTGTTAGGGGATAACACTGAAGCTTTCTTT.

The CDR3 DNA reads TGTGCCAGCAGCTTGGTGCGCCAGTCGGGGGGCTACACCTTC. This translates into CASSLVRQSGGYTF. J is TRBJ1-2 and V is TRBV5-5; D uncertain. Germline loops: CDR1 SGHKS, CDR2 YYEKEE (reference sequence). The CDR3 has 14 amino acids. With 0 bases removed from V and 8 bases from J, the gap between germline ends came to 14 bases.

The chain uses TRBV28 and TRBJ1-3; D may be TRBD1 (5 bases). Trimming removed 3 bases at V and 0 bases at J, with 15 bases between. In germline, CDR1 is MDHEN, CDR2 SYDVKM. The CDR3 is 17 amino acids. CDR3 region: CASSFWKQGSSGNTIYF. The CDR3 nucleotides are TGTGCCAGCAGTTTCTGGAAGCAGGGATCCTCTGGAAACACCATATATTTT.

The table lists this clonotype with a few counts. The chain recombines TRBV5-1 with TRBJ1-1; D may be TRBD1 (6 bases). V was clipped by 4 bases and J by 1 base, with 14 bases between them. The CDR3 runs to 15 residues. Germline assignment: CDR1 SGHRS and CDR2 YFSETQ. The CDR3: CASSIIPGQNTEAFF. The DNA for the CDR3 is TGCGCCAGCAGCATCATACCGGGACAGAACACTGAAGCTTTCTTT. The full variable domain, its missing parts supplied by reference TRBV5-1 and TRBJ1-1, is KAGVTQTPRYLIKTRGQQVTLSCSPISGHRSVSWYQQTPGQGLQFLFEYFSETQRNKGNFPGRFSGRQFSNSRSEMNVSTLELGDSALYLCASSIIPGQNTEAFFGQGTRLTVV.

The chain uses TRBV12-3 or TRBV12-4 and TRBJ1-1; 7 bases agree with TRBD1. J was trimmed by 0 bases and V by 6 bases; bases with no gene match: 7. The CDR3 has 15 residues. As DNA, the CDR3 is TGTGCCAGCAGGTCGCCCGGGACAGTGAACACTGAAGCTTTCTTT. Translated, it gives CASRSPGTVNTEAFF.

The chain combines TRBV20-1 with TRBJ2-3; D gene uncertain. The length of the CDR3 is 15 residues. Germline CDR1 is DFQATT and CDR2 is SNEGSKA (reference sequence). Trimming removed 8 bases from V and 3 bases from J, with 21 bases in between. CDR3 nucleotides: TGCAGTTCCTCTCCCAGGTCCCTGGGGACAGATACGCAGTATTTT. Its translation is CSSSPRSLGTDTQYF.

This chain connects TRBV12-3 or TRBV12-4 to TRBJ2-3; 10 nucleotides align to TRBD2. J was trimmed by 0 bases and V by 6 bases; bases with no gene match: 6. This CDR3 comprises 16 residues. The CDR3 DNA is TGTGCCAGCAGAGCTTCTAGCGGGGGAAGCACAGATACGCAGTATTTT. This codes for CASRASSGGSTDTQYF.

The V gene is TRBV6-2 or TRBV6-3, the J gene TRBJ1-3, with D tentatively TRBD1 (5 bases). Germline V gene sequence: CDR1 MNHEY, CDR2 SVGEGT. V dropped 6 bases and J dropped 0 bases, with 30 bases sitting between them. This CDR3 is 21 amino acids long. Here the CDR3 reads CASRMSNLPAGTDNSGNTIYF. DNA for the CDR3: TGTGCCAGCAGAATGTCAAATCTGCCGGCCGGGACCGACAACTCTGGAAACACCATATATTTT.

The chain has TRBV7-2 and TRBJ2-5; D ambiguous. V was clipped by 5 bases and J by 2 bases, with 12 bases between them. The CDR3 covers 14 residues. The germline V gene encodes CDR1 SGHTA and CDR2 FQGNSA. The CDR3 sequence: CASSTRLVQETQYF. The CDR3 DNA reads TGTGCCAGCAGCACCCGACTCGTTCAAGAGACCCAGTACTTC.

The rearrangement joins TRBV7-2 to TRBJ2-7; no clear D. Trimming removed 2 bases from V and 6 bases from J, with 11 bases in between. Germline CDR1 reads SGHTA; CDR2 reads FQGNSA. The CDR3 extends over 13 amino acids. CDR3 region: CASSLQPSSEQYF. CDR3 DNA sequence: TGTGCCAGCAGCTTACAGCCCAGTAGCGAGCAGTACTTC.

The chain is built from TRBV18 and TRBJ2-1, with D unclear. CDR1 and CDR2 from the germline V gene are KGHSH and LQKENI. V gave up 0 bases and J gave up 7 bases, with 10 bases separating them. CDR3 length: 14 amino acids. The CDR3 sequence is CASSPPSTWNEQFF. In DNA, the CDR3 is TGTGCCAGCTCACCACCTTCCACGTGGAATGAGCAGTTCTTC.